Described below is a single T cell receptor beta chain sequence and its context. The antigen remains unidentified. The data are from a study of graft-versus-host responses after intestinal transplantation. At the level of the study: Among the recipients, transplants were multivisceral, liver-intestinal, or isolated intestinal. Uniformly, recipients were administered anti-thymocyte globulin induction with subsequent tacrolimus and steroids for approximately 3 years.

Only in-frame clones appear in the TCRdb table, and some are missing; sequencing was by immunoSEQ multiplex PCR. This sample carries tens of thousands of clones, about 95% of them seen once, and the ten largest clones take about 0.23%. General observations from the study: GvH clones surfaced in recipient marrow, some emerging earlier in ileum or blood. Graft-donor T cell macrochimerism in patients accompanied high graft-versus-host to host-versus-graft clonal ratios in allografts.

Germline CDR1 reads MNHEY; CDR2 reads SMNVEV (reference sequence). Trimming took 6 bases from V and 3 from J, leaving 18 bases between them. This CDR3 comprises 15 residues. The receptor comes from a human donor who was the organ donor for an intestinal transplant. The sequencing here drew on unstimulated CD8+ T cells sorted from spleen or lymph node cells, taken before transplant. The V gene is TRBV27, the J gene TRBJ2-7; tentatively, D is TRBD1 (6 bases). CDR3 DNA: TGTGCCAGCAGCCTCAACGGGCCGGACAGCTACGAGCAGTACTTC. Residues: CASSLNGPDSYEQYF.